These 14 T cell receptor beta chains were sequenced from one sample in a study of blood T cells in healthy people across ages. A second PCR of 7 to 11 cycles used a sample-barcoded 5' primer and a J-beta primer mix. One entry per CDR3 protein results from TCRdb running MiXCR on the 5' RACE reads. Of approximately 1,000,000 distinct CDR3 sequences detected, roughly two fifths appear once; the ten largest clones hold 13%. Source material: blood. Source of these receptors: a man younger than 35 in good health.

CDR3 bases: TGTGCCAGCAGCCGCGACTCAAAAGATACGCAGTATTTT. Protein: CASSRDSKDTQYF. The chain employs TRBV3-1 and TRBJ2-3; D ambiguous. CDR3 length equals 13 residues. Deletions cut 4 bases from V and 5 bases from J, with 10 bases between. The germline gives CDR1 LGHDT, CDR2 YNNKEL (reference sequence).

This chain links TRBV2 with TRBJ2-7; maybe TRBD2 (6 bases). CDR3 size: 12 residues. The germline V and J ends were trimmed by 8 bases and 0 bases, with 8 bases remaining between them. Germline CDR1 is SNHLY and CDR2 is FYNNEI. The CDR3 DNA reads TGTGCCAGCGGGGGGAGCTCCTACGAGCAGTACTTC. It encodes CASGGSSYEQYF.

The chain joins TRBV6-6 to TRBJ2-1, with 8 bases aligning to TRBD2. Gene TRBJ2-7 matches the end of the DNA better, so the J call may be wrong. The CDR3 sequence is 17 residues long. Per germline, CDR1 MNHNY and CDR2 SVGAGI (reference sequence). This CDR3 reads CASSPLAGFSSYNEQYF. The CDR3 DNA reads as TGTGCCAGCAGTCCATTAGCGGGGTTTAGCTCCTACAATGAGCAGTACTTC.

The rearrangement uses TRBV7-9 and TRBJ2-7; 9 nucleotides align to TRBD1. Germline CDR1 and CDR2: SEHNR and FQNEAQ (reference sequence). This CDR3 has 15 residues. The ends lost 5 bases at V and 0 bases at J; junction bases unmatched: 5. The CDR3 here is CASSTTGGGSYEQYF. The CDR3 bases are TGTGCCAGCAGCACTACAGGGGGCGGCTCCTACGAGCAGTACTTC.

The chain is built from TRBV7-8 and TRBJ1-1; no clear D. The V gene lost 5 bases and the J gene lost 5 bases, with 9 bases spanning the gap. CDR3 size: 12 residues. The germline V gene encodes CDR1 SGHVS and CDR2 FQNEAQ. In DNA form, the CDR3 reads TGTGCCAGCAGCGTCCAAAAGACTGAAGCTTTCTTT. Amino acids: CASSVQKTEAFF.

A word on this clonotype: Given a much more abundant clone one base away, this may be a read error. The V call is TRBV20-1, the J call TRBJ1-5, with 7 bases matching TRBD1. V gave up 6 bases and J gave up 0 bases; unmatched junction bases: 11. Germline CDR1 reads DFQATT; CDR2 reads SNEGSKA (reference sequence). This CDR3 contains 16 residues. The CDR3: CSARGQGWGSNQPQHF. Here the CDR3 DNA reads TGCAGTGCGAGGGGGCAGGGTTGGGGTAGCAATCAGCCCCAGCATTTT.

This clonotype was recorded only once. A much more abundant neighbour one base away suggests this may be a read error. The gene calls are TRBV7-2 and TRBJ2-3; D tentatively reads TRBD1 or TRBD2 (5 bases each). This CDR3 is 17 amino acids long. Per the germline V gene, CDR1 is SGHTA and CDR2 is FQGNSA. The CDR3 region is CASNLPFHGAETDTQYF. DNA for the CDR3: TGTGCCAGCAACTTACCTTTCCACGGGGCAGAGACAGATACGCAGTATTTT.

Of note for this clonotype: A much larger clone differs from this one at a single base, so this may be a read error. This chain uses TRBV29-1 with TRBJ2-7; no reliable D call. The CDR3 spans 12 residues. Germline CDR1 SQVTM, CDR2 ANQGSEA. CDR3 in amino acids: CNVESRDYEQYF. The CDR3 DNA follows: TGCAACGTTGAAAGCAGAGACTACGAGCAGTACTTC.

This chain links TRBV7-3 with TRBJ2-3, with D tentatively TRBD1 (6 bases). Looked up from germline, CDR1 is SGHTA and CDR2 is FQGTGA. The V end was cut by 1 base, the J end by 3 bases, with 11 bases between. The CDR3 loop spans 15 amino acids. The CDR3 DNA is TGTGCCAGCAGCTTAAACAGGGAAAGGACAGATACGCAGTATTTT. Encoded protein: CASSLNRERTDTQYF.

This clonotype has ten or more counts. The gene calls are TRBV4-3 and TRBJ2-3; D is unclear. Germline V gene lookup returns CDR1 LGHNA and CDR2 YSLEER. The V end lost 0 bases, the J end lost 6 bases, and 10 bases lay between the germline ends. The CDR3 loop spans 14 amino acids. The CDR3 DNA is TGCGCCAGCAGCCAAGATGGCCGGCGGGATACGCAGTATTTT. Its protein is CASSQDGRRDTQYF.

The rearrangement uses TRBV9 and TRBJ1-2; D unresolved. The V end was cut by 7 bases, the J end by 8 bases, with 15 bases between. The germline V gene encodes CDR1 SGDLS and CDR2 YYNGEE. The CDR3 length is 12 residues. CDR3 in amino acids: CASGERVRGYTF. Written as DNA, the CDR3 is TGTGCCAGCGGCGAGAGGGTGCGCGGCTACACCTTC.

The chain employs TRBV19 and TRBJ2-1; 9 bases match TRBD2. This CDR3 contains 18 residues. Per germline, CDR1 LNHDA and CDR2 SQIVND (reference sequence). The trim removed 6 bases at V and 2 bases at J, leaving 14 bases unmatched. CDR3 protein: CASSHGGGGAWTYNEQFF. CDR3 DNA sequence: TGTGCCAGTAGCCATGGGGGCGGGGGGGCCTGGACCTACAATGAGCAGTTCTTC.

Comment on this clonotype: A much larger clone sits a single nucleotide away, making a read error possible. The chain employs TRBV6-5 and TRBJ1-4; D is unresolved. Germline V gene sequence: CDR1 MNHEY, CDR2 SVGAGI. The CDR3 runs 14 residues. The CDR3 region has the DNA TGTGCCTGCAGTTACAGTGCAACTAATGAAAAACTGTTTTTT. Amino acid sequence: CACSYSATNEKLFF.

This clonotype was picked up many times. The rearrangement uses TRBV12-3 or TRBV12-4 and TRBJ2-1; maybe TRBD2 (5 bases). Trimming removed 6 bases at V and 7 bases at J, with 16 bases between. CDR3 length: 14 residues. CDR3 amino acids: CASSYALSGNEQFF. DNA of the CDR3: TGTGCCAGCAGCTACGCCCTATCGGGGAATGAGCAGTTCTTC.